The present entry profiles one T cell receptor beta chain with its context. Its antigen remains unknown. Germline V gives CDR1 LNHDA, CDR2 SQIVND (reference sequence). Between the trimmed V and J ends, which lost 6 bases and 4 bases, there was a span of 7 bases. The CDR3 is made up of 12 amino acids. The entry originates in a study of cytomegalovirus exposure and HLA in healthy donors. Primers included in the PCR were 60 Vbeta and 13 Jbeta primers. The data were produced by immunoSEQ multiplex PCR, yet TCRdb's version contains in-frame clones alone and is incomplete. The sample records 100,000 to 150,000 clones, around 67% being singletons. Study-level findings and limits: The productive fraction for most TCR beta V segments was about 87% or about 30% in an earlier analysis. Clonal expansion, a later analysis showed, was greater in HLA-associated TCR beta chains than in equally common others.

The origin of this receptor is a man between 60 and 75 years old in good health and CMV-seropositive. The material sequenced was PBMCs. The chain couples TRBV19 to TRBJ1-5; tentative D call: TRBD1 (5 bases). In DNA form, the CDR3 reads TGTGCCAGTAGGGGACTGAATCAGCCCCAGCATTTT. Residues: CASRGLNQPQHF.